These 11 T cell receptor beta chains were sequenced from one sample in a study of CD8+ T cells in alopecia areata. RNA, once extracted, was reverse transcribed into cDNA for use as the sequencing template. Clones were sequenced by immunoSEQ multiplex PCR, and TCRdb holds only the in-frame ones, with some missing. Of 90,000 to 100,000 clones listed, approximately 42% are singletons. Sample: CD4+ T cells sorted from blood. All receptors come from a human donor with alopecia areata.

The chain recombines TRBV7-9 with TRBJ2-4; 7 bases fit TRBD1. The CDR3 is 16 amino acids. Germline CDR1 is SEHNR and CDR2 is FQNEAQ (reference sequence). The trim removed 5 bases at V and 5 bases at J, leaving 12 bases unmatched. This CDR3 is CASSSRGMGVENIQYF. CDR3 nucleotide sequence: TGTGCCAGCAGCAGCAGGGGGATGGGAGTCGAAAACATTCAGTACTTC. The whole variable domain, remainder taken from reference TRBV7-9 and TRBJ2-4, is DTGVSQNPRHKITKRGQNVTFRCDPISEHNRLYWYRQTLGQGPEFLTYFQNEAQLEKSRLLSDRFSAERPKGSFSTLEIQRTEQGDSAMYLCASSSRGMGVENIQYFGAGTRLSVL.

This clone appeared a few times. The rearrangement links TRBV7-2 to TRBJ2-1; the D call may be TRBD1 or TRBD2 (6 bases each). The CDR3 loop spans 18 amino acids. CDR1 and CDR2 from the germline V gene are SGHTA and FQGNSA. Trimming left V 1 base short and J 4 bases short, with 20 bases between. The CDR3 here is CASSLGAVGGRGYNEQFF. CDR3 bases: TGTGCCAGCAGCTTAGGGGCGGTTGGGGGGCGCGGATACAATGAGCAGTTCTTC.

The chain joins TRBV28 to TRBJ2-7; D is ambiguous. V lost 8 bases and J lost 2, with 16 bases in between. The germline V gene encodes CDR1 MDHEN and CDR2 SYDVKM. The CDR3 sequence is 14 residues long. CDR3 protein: CASATSRITYEQYF. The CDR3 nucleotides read TGTGCCAGCGCCACCTCAAGGATAACCTACGAGCAGTACTTC. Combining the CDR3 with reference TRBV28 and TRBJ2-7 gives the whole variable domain DVKVTQSSRYLVKRTGEKVFLECVQDMDHENMFWYRQDPGLGLRLIYFSYDVKMKEKGDIPEGYSVSREKKERFSLILESASTNQTSMYLCASATSRITYEQYFGPGTRLTVT.

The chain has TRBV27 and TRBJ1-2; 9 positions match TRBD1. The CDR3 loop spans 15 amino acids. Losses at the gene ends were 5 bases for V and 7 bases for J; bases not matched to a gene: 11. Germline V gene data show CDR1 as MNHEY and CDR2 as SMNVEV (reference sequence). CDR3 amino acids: CASSITPGQGAGYTF. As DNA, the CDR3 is TGTGCCAGCAGTATAACTCCGGGACAGGGTGCTGGCTACACCTTC.

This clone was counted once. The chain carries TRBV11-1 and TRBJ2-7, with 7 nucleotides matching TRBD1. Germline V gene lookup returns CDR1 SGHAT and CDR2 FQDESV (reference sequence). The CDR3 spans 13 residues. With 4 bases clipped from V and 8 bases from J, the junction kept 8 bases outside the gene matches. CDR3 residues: CASSSKTGVQQYF. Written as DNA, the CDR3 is TGTGCCAGCAGCTCAAAAACAGGGGTACAGCAGTACTTC.

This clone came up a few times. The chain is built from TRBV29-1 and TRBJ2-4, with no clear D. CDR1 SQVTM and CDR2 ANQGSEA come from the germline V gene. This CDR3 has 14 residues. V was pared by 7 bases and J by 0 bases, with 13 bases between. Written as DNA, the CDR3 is TGCAGCGCTGGGAATCCCCTAGCCAAAAACATTCAGTACTTC. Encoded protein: CSAGNPLAKNIQYF.

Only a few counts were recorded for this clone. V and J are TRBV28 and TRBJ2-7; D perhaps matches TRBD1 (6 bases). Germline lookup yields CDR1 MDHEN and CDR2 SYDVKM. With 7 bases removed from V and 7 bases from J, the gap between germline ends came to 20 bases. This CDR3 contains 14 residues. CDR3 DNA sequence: TGTGCCAGCAAGGGGTTGCCAGGGGCGAGGGAGCAGTACTTC. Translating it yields CASKGLPGAREQYF. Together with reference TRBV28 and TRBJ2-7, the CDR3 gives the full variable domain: DVKVTQSSRYLVKRTGEKVFLECVQDMDHENMFWYRQDPGLGLRLIYFSYDVKMKEKGDIPEGYSVSREKKERFSLILESASTNQTSMYLCASKGLPGAREQYFGPGTRLTVT.

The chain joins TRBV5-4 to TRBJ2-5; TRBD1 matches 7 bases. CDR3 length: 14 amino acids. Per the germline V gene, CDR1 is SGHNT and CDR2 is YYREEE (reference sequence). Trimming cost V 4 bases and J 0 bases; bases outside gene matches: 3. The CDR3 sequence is CASSLTGNQETQYF. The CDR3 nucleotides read TGTGCCAGCAGCCTGACAGGGAACCAAGAGACCCAGTACTTC.

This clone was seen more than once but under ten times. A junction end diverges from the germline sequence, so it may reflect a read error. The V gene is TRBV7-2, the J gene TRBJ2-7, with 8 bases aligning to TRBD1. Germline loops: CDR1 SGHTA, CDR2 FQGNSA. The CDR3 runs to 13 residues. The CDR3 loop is CASSLALTGVPFF. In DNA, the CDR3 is TGTGCCAGCAGCTTAGCGCTGACAGGGGTTCCTTTTTTC.

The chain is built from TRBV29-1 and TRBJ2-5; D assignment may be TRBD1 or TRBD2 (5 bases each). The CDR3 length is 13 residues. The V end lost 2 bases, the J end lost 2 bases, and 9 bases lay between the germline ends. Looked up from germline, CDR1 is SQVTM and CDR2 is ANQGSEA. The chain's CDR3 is CSVEPGAQETQYF. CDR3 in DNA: TGCAGCGTTGAACCCGGGGCGCAAGAGACCCAGTACTTC.

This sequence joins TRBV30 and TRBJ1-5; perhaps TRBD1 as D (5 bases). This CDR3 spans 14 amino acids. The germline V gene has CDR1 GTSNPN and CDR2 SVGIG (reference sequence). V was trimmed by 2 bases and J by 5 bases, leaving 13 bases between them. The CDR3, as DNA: TGTGCCTGGAGTAAAGGGTCGGGGGATCAGCCCCAGCATTTT. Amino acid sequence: CAWSKGSGDQPQHF.